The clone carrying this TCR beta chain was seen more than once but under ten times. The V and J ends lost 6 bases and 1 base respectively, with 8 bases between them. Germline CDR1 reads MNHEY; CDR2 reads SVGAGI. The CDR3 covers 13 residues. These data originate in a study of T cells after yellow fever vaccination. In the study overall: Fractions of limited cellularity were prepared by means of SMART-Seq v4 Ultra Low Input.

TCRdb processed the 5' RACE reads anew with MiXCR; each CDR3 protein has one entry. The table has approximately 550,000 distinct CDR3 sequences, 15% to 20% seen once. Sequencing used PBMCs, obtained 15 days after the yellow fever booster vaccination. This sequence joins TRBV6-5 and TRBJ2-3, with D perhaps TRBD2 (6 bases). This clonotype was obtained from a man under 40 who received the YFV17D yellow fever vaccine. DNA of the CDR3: TGTGCCAGCAGAGCGGGTCGCACAGATACGCAGTATTTT. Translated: CASRAGRTDTQYF.